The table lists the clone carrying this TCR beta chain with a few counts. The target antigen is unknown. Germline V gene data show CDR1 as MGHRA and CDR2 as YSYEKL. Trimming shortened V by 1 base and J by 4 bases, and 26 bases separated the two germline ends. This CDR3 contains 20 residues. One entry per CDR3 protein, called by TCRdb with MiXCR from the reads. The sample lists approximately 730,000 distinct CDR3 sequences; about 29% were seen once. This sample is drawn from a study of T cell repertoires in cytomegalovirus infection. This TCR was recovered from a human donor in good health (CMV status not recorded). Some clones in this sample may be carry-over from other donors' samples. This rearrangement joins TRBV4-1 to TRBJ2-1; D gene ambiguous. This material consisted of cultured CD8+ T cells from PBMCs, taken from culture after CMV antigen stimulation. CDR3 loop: CASSQVSADTIRIAYNEQFF. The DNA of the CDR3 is TGCGCCAGCAGCCAAGTATCGGCAGACACCATTCGAATAGCTTACAATGAGCAGTTCTTC.